A single sample is the source of the 21 T cell receptor beta chains below, sequenced in a study of control samples from healthy donors and cancer patients. Assay: immunoSEQ multiplex PCR; the TCRdb copy retains only in-frame clones and omits some. The sample has more than 140,000 clones, about 90% seen once. Input material: blood. The receptor source for this set is a man in his late teens or twenties in good health.

The chain carries TRBV25-1 and TRBJ1-4, with D possibly being TRBD1 (5 bases). Germline V gene sequence: CDR1 MGHDK, CDR2 SYGVNS. The CDR3 runs 15 residues. V lost 3 bases to trimming and J lost 1 base, with 9 bases between them. The CDR3 spells CASSDWGGTNEKLFF. CDR3 nucleotides: TGTGCCAGCAGTGACTGGGGGGGAACTAATGAAAAACTGTTTTTT.

The chain links TRBV2 to TRBJ2-5, with 7 bases aligning to TRBD2. CDR1 and CDR2 from the germline V gene are SNHLY and FYNNEI. This CDR3 is 17 amino acids long. V shed 7 bases, J shed 4 bases, and the junction held 18 bases outside the gene matches. CDR3 sequence reads: CASKQSGASRFLETQYF. For the CDR3, the DNA is TGTGCCAGCAAGCAAAGCGGGGCCTCCCGATTTCTAGAGACCCAGTACTTC.

V usage is TRBV6-5 and J usage is TRBJ2-7, with no clear D. CDR3 size: 13 residues. Trimming cost V 7 bases and J 1 base, with 11 bases left between them. CDR1 MNHEY and CDR2 SVGAGI come from the germline V gene. CDR3 sequence: CASTRLGSYEQYF. CDR3 sequence (DNA): TGTGCCAGCACCAGGTTAGGGTCCTACGAGCAGTACTTC.

This CDR3 is CASSPDSYEQYF. The CDR3 DNA follows: TGTGCCAGCTCCCCTGACAGCTACGAGCAGTACTTC. This chain links TRBV18 with TRBJ2-7; TRBD1 might be the D (5 bases). Deletions cut 6 bases from V and 3 bases from J, with 9 bases between. Per germline, CDR1 KGHSH and CDR2 LQKENI. This CDR3 region has 12 residues.

The gene calls are TRBV3-1 (or the pseudogene TRBV3-2) and TRBJ1-3; a possible D gene is TRBD1 (6 bases). Trimming stripped 4 bases from V and 2 bases from J, with 9 bases between. The germline V gene encodes CDR1 LGHDT and CDR2 YNNKEL (reference sequence). This CDR3 has 14 amino acids. The CDR3 DNA sequence: TGTGCCAGCAGCCTAAAGGGGGCTGGAAACACCATATATTTT. Its translation: CASSLKGAGNTIYF.

The rearrangement uses TRBV9 and TRBJ1-6, with D unresolved. Trimming removed 0 bases at V and 8 bases at J, with 12 bases between. Looked up from germline, CDR1 is SGDLS and CDR2 is YYNGEE. The CDR3 runs to 15 residues. Written as DNA, the CDR3 is TGTGCCAGCAGCGTAGGTGGAGCGTCGGATTCACCCCTCCACTTT. This codes for CASSVGGASDSPLHF. Complete variable domain (other parts from reference TRBV9 and TRBJ1-6): DSGVTQTPKHLITATGQRVTLRCSPRSGDLSVYWYQQSLDQGLQFLIQYYNGEERAKGNILERFSAQQFPDLHSELNLSSLELGDSALYFCASSVGGASDSPLHFGNGTRLTVT.

This clone was picked up a small number of times. The chain carries TRBV4-1 and TRBJ1-3; D is unresolved. Germline V lookup: CDR1 MGHRA, CDR2 YSYEKL. Trimming cost V 2 bases and J 2 bases, with 10 bases left between them. The CDR3 runs 15 residues. DNA for the CDR3: TGCGCCAGCAGCCAATTGGGTCTTGCTGGAAACACCATATATTTT. Its translation: CASSQLGLAGNTIYF.

This clone was detected a few times. The genes are TRBV3-1 (or the pseudogene TRBV3-2) and TRBJ1-1; possibly TRBD1 for D (6 bases). Trimming pared 5 bases from V and 11 bases from J, leaving 15 bases between. The germline CDR1 and CDR2 sequences are LGHDT and YNNKEL (reference sequence). The CDR3 runs 12 residues. The CDR3 nucleotides are TGTGCCAGCAGCAAACAGGGATCCCAGGCTTTCTTT. Translated, it gives CASSKQGSQAFF.

This clone was seen just once. The chain couples TRBV5-4 to TRBJ1-2; the D gene is possibly TRBD1 (6 bases). Looked up from germline, CDR1 is SGHNT and CDR2 is YYREEE (reference sequence). The V end lost 6 bases, the J end lost 6 bases, and 21 bases lay between the germline ends. This CDR3 has 15 residues. CDR3 sequence: CASTTWGWGADGYTF. The CDR3 DNA sequence: TGTGCCAGCACTACTTGGGGCTGGGGGGCTGATGGCTACACCTTC.

This clone was seen a few times. The chain couples TRBV23-1 to TRBJ1-2, with 7 nucleotides matching TRBD1. TRBV23-1 is identified as an open reading frame with a role that is uncertain. CDR3 length equals 18 residues. Germline trimming cut 0 bases from V and 2 bases from J; bases unmatched to any gene: 12. CDR3: CASSQSGPRGGQNYGYTF. The CDR3 DNA follows: TGCGCCAGCAGTCAATCGGGCCCCAGAGGGGGCCAGAACTATGGCTACACCTTC.

The V call is TRBV7-2, the J call TRBJ1-1, with D possibly being TRBD1 (5 bases). The V end was cut by 0 bases, the J end by 7 bases, with 9 bases between. Germline-derived CDR1 and CDR2 are SGHTA and FQGNSA. This CDR3 comprises 13 residues. The CDR3 spells CASSLALGGEAFF. The DNA of the CDR3 is TGTGCCAGCAGCTTAGCGCTCGGGGGTGAAGCTTTCTTT.

A single count supports this clone. The V call is TRBV9, the J call TRBJ2-3; possibly TRBD1 or TRBD2 for D (5 bases each). Germline V CDR1 and CDR2: SGDLS, YYNGEE. The germline V and J ends were trimmed by 3 bases and 6 bases, with 26 bases remaining between them. The CDR3 sequence is 18 residues long. In nucleotides, the CDR3 is TGTGCCAGCAGCGACGAACGCATCGGGACCGTCCCTGGGGATACGCAGTATTTT. The encoded protein is CASSDERIGTVPGDTQYF.

The CDR3 protein is CASSRLRDRGYNEQFF. The CDR3 coding sequence is TGTGCCAGCAGCCGGCTCCGGGACAGGGGTTACAATGAGCAGTTCTTC. The chain has TRBV3-1 (or the pseudogene TRBV3-2) and TRBJ2-1; TRBD1 aligns across 10 bases. This CDR3 is built from 16 residues. With V trimmed by 4 bases and J by 4 bases, 7 bases remained unmatched. The germline gives CDR1 LGHDT, CDR2 YNNKEL (reference sequence).

The chain joins TRBV3-1 (or the pseudogene TRBV3-2) to TRBJ2-7, with D uncertain. CDR3 length: 14 residues. Looked up from germline, CDR1 is LGHDT and CDR2 is YNNKEL (reference sequence). V lost 0 bases to trimming and J lost 3 bases, with 9 bases between them. The CDR3 sequence is CASSQEGGDYEQYF. The CDR3, as DNA: TGTGCCAGCAGCCAAGAGGGCGGTGACTACGAGCAGTACTTC.

The V gene is TRBV27, the J gene TRBJ1-2; the match to TRBD1 covers 7 bases. The CDR3 spans 16 residues. Germline V gene sequence: CDR1 MNHEY, CDR2 SMNVEV (reference sequence). Unmatched junction bases numbered 15, after V lost 5 bases and J lost 6 bases. The CDR3 loop reads CASSPAVGQVTHGYTF. The CDR3 DNA reads TGTGCCAGCAGTCCCGCTGTAGGACAGGTGACCCATGGCTACACCTTC.

This chain joins TRBV4-3 and TRBJ2-5; possible D gene TRBD1, 5 bases. Germline CDR1 and CDR2: LGHNA and YSLEER. The CDR3 consists of 15 residues. Trimming removed 1 base from V and 1 base from J, with 10 bases in between. The CDR3 loop is CASSQVGQGQETQYF. The CDR3 bases are TGCGCCAGCAGCCAAGTTGGCCAGGGCCAAGAGACCCAGTACTTC.

The gene calls are TRBV4-1 and TRBJ2-5; D possibly uses TRBD1 or TRBD2 (5 bases each). The CDR3 has 16 residues. Trimming shortened V by 0 bases and J by 7 bases, and 18 bases separated the two germline ends. Germline loops: CDR1 MGHRA, CDR2 YSYEKL. CDR3 nucleotide sequence: TGCGCCAGCAGCCAAGATAGTGCGGCCAATGGGGGGACCCAGTACTTC. Translated, it gives CASSQDSAANGGTQYF.

The V and J genes are TRBV5-1 and TRBJ1-4; D remains unclear. The CDR3 has 18 residues. Deletions cut 3 bases from V and 2 bases from J, with 20 bases between. Germline V CDR1 and CDR2: SGHRS, YFSETQ. CDR3 DNA sequence: TGCGCCAGCAGCTCGCGAGGACTCCCCCAGGCGACTAATGAAAAACTGTTTTTT. Translation gives CASSSRGLPQATNEKLFF.

The chain joins TRBV14 to TRBJ1-1; D is perhaps TRBD1 (6 bases). This CDR3 has 13 residues. Germline V gene lookup returns CDR1 SGHDN and CDR2 FVKESK. The V end was cut by 0 bases, the J end by 8 bases, with 10 bases between. CDR3 amino acids: CASSQDWGAEAFF. The CDR3 coding sequence is TGTGCCAGCAGCCAAGATTGGGGGGCAGAAGCTTTCTTT.

The chain couples TRBV7-9 to TRBJ1-1, with 8 bases matching TRBD1. The CDR3 consists of 15 residues. Per the germline V gene, CDR1 is SEHNR and CDR2 is FQNEAQ (reference sequence). The trim removed 5 bases at V and 5 bases at J, leaving 10 bases unmatched. The CDR3 bases are TGTGCCAGCAGCCCCCAGACAGGGGCCGGGACTGAAGCTTTCTTT. As protein: CASSPQTGAGTEAFF.

The chain has TRBV6-4 and TRBJ1-1, with 9 bases matching TRBD1. V trimming: 8 bases; J trimming: 5 bases; junction bases outside the gene matches: 6. The germline gives CDR1 MRHNA, CDR2 SNTAGT. CDR3 size: 13 residues. The CDR3 sequence: CASRDRASTEAFF. The CDR3 bases are TGTGCCAGCCGGGACAGGGCATCGACTGAAGCTTTCTTT.